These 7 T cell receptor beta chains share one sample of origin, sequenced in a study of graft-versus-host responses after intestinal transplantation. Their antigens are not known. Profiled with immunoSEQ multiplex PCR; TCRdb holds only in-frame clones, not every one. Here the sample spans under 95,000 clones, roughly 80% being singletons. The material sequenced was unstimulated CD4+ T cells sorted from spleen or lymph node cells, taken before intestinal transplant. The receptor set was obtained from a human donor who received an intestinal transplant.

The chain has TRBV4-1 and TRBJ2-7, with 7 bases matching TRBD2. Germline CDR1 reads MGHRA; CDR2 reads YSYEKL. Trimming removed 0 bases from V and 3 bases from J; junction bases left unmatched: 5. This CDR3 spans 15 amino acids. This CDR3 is CASSQESGDYYEQYF. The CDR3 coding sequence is TGCGCCAGCAGCCAAGAAAGCGGGGACTACTACGAGCAGTACTTC.

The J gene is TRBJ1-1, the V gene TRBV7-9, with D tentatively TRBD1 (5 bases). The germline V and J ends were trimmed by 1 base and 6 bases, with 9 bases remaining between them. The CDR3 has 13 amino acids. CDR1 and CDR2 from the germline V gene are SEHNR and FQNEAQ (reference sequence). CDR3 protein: CASSLDQGPEAFF. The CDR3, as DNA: TGTGCCAGCAGCTTAGATCAGGGTCCTGAAGCTTTCTTT.

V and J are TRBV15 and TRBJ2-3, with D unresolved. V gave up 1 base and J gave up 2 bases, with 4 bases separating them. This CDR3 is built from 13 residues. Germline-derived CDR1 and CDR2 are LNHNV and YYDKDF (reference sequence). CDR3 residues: CATSRANTDTQYF. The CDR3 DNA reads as TGTGCCACCAGCAGAGCTAACACAGATACGCAGTATTTT.

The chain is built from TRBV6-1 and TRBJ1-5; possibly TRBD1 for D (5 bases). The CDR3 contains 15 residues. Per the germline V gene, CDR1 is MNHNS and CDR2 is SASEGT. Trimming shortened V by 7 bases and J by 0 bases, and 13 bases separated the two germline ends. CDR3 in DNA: TGTGCCAGCACCAGGACACCTTATAGCAATCAGCCCCAGCATTTT. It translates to CASTRTPYSNQPQHF.

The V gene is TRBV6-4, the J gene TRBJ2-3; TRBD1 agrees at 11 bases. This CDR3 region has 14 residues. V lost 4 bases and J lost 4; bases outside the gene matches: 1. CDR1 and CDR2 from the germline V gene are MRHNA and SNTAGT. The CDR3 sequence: CASSGTGGADTQYF. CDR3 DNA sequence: TGTGCCAGCAGTGGGACAGGGGGCGCAGATACGCAGTATTTT.

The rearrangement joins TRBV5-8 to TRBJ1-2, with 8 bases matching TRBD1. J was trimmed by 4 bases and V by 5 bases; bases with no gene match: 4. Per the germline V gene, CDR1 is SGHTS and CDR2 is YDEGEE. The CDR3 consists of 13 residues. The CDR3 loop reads CASRHTGGYGYTF. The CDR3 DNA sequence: TGTGCCAGCAGACACACAGGGGGCTATGGCTACACCTTC.

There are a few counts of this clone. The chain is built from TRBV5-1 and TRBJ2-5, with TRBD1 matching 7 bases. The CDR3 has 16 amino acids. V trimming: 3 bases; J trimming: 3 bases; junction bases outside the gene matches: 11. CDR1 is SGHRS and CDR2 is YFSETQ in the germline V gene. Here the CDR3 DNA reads TGCGCCAGCAGCTCGTTCCAGACAGGGAGTAAAGAGACCCAGTACTTC. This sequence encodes CASSSFQTGSKETQYF.